This T cell receptor beta chain was observed in a study of radiotherapy plus CTLA-4 blockade in lung cancer. Study background: Among all patients, 18% showed objective responses, while 30% to 35% had disease control. Notes on the study in general: Blood TCR clones of tumor origin expanded after radiotherapy plus ipilimumab.

Sequencing used immunoSEQ multiplex PCR; TCRdb keeps in-frame clones, though not all of them. The table includes tens of thousands of clones, 60% to 80% detected once. Concerning this clone: Its specificity is not known.

The CDR3 is made up of 16 amino acids. V lost 0 bases, J lost 3 bases, and 2 bases stayed unmatched. Germline CDR1 reads SEHNR; CDR2 reads FQNEAQ (reference sequence). Focal radiation plus CTLA-4 blockade with ipilimumab was administered to patients who had chemo-refractory metastatic non-small-cell lung cancer. The receptor was isolated from a human donor with non-small cell lung cancer who had stable disease on radiotherapy plus ipilimumab. The gene calls are TRBV7-9 and TRBJ2-3; TRBD2 matches 11 bases. The input for sequencing was peripheral blood, taken from a patient treated with radiotherapy plus ipilimumab. In DNA, the CDR3 is TGTGCCAGCAGCTTAGCGACTAGCGGGGCGACAGATACGCAGTATTTT. Translated: CASSLATSGATDTQYF.